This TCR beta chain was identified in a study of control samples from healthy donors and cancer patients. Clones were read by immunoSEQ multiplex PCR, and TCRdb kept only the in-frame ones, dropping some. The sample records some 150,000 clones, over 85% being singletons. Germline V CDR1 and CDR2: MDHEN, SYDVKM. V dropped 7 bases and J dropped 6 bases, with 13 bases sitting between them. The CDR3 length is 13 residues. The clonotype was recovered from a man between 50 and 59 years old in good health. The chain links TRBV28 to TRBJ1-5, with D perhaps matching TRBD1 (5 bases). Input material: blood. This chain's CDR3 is CASTLVGVQPQHF. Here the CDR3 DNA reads TGTGCCAGCACCTTGGTGGGGGTTCAGCCCCAGCATTTT.